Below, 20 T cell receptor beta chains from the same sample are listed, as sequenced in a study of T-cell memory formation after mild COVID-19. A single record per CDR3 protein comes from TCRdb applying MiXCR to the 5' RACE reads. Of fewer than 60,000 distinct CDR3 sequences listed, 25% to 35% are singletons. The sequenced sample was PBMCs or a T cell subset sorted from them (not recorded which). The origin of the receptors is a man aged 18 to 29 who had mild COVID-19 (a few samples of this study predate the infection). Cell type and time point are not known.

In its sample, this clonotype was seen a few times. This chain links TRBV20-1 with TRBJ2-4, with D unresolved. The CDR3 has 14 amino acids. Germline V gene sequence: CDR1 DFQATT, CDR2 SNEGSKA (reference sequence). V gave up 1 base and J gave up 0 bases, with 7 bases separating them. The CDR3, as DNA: TGCAGTGCTAGAGGGGCAGAAGCCAAAAACATTCAGTACTTC. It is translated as CSARGAEAKNIQYF.

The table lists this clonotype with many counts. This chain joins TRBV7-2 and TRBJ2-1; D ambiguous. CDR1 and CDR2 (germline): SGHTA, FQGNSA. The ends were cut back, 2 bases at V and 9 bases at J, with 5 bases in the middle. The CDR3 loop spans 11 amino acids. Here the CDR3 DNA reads TGTGCCAGCAGCTTATTACTTGAGCAGTTCTTC. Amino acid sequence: CASSLLLEQFF.

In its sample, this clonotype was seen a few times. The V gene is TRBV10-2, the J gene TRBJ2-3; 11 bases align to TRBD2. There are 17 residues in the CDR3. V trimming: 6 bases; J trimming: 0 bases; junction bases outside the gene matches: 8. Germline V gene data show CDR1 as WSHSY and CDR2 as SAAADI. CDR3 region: CASRKGLAAASTDTQYF. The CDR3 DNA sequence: TGCGCCAGCAGGAAGGGACTAGCGGCCGCTAGCACAGATACGCAGTATTTT.

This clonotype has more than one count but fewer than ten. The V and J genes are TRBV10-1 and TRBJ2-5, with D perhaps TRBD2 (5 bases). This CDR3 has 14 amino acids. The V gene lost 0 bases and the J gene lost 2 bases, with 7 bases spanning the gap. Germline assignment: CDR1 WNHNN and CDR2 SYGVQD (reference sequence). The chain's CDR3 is CASSESSGQETQYF. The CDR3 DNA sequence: TGCGCCAGCAGTGAGTCGTCGGGACAAGAGACCCAGTACTTC.

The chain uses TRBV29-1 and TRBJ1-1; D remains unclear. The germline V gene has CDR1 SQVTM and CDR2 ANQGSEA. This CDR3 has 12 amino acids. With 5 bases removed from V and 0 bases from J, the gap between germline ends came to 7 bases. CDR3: CSVRTMNTEAFF. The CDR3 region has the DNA TGCAGCGTTCGGACCATGAACACTGAAGCTTTCTTT.

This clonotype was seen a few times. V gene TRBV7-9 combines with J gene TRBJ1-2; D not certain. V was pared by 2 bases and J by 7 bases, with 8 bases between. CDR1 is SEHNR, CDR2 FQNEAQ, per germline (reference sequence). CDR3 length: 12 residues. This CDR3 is CASSLSISGYTF. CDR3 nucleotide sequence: TGTGCCAGCAGCTTATCAATTTCTGGCTACACCTTC.

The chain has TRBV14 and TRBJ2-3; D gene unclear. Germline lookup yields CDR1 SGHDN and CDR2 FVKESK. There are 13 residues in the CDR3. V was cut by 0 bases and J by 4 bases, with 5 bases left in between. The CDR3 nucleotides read TGTGCCAGCAGCCAAGAAGGCGCAGATACGCAGTATTTT. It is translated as CASSQEGADTQYF.

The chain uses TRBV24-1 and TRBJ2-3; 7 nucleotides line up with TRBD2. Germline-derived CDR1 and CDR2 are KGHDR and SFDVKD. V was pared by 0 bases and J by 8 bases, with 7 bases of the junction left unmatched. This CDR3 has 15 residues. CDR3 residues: CATSDLQSGEGTQYF. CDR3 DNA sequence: TGTGCCACCAGTGATTTGCAATCTGGGGAGGGTACGCAGTATTTT.

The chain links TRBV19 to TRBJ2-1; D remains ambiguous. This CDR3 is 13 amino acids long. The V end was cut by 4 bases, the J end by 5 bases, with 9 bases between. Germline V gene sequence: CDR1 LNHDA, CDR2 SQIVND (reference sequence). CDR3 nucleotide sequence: TGTGCCAGTAGTACCGGGTTGAACAATGAGCAGTTCTTC. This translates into CASSTGLNNEQFF.

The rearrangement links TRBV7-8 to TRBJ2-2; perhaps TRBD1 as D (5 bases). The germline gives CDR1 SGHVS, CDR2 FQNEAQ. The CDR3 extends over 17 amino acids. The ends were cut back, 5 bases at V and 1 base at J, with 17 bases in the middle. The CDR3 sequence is CASSTGPDFGNTGELFF. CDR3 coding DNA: TGTGCCAGCAGCACAGGACCCGATTTCGGGAACACCGGGGAGCTGTTTTTT. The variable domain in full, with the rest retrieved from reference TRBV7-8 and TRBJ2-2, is GAGVSQSPRYKVAKRGQDVALRCDPISGHVSLFWYQQALGQGPEFLTYFQNEAQLDKSGLPSDRFFAERPEGSVSTLKIQRTQQEDSAVYLCASSTGPDFGNTGELFFGEGSRLTVL.

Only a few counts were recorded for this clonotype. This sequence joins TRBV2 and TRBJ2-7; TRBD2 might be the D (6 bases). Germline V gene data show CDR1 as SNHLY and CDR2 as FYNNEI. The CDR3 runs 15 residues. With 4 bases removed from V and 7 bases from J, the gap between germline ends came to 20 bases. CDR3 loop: CASSGAQGRRGEQYV. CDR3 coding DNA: TGTGCCAGCAGTGGGGCTCAGGGCAGGAGGGGAGAGCAGTACGTC.

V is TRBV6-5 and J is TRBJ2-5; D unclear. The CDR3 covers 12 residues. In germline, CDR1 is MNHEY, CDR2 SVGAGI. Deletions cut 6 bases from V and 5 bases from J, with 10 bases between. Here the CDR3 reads CASRAPLETQYF. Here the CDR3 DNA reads TGTGCCAGCAGGGCCCCACTGGAGACCCAGTACTTC.

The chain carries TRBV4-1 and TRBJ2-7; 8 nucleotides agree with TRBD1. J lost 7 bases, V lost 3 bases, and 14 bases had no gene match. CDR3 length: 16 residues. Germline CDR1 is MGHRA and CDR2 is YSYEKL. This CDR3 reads CASSQGLDRDLWEQYF. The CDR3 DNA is TGCGCCAGCAGCCAGGGTCTGGACAGGGATCTTTGGGAGCAGTACTTC.

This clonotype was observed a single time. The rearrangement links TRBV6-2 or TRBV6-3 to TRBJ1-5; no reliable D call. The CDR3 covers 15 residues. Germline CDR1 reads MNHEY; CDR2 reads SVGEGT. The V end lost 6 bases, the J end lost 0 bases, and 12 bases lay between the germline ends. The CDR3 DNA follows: TGTGCCAGCAGACCTGGACGGCTTAGCAATCAGCCCCAGCATTTT. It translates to CASRPGRLSNQPQHF.

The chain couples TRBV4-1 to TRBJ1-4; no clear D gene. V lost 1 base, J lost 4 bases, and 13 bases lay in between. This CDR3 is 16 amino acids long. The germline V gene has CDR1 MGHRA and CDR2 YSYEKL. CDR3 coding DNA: TGCGCCAGCAGCCAAGGGTTCGCTCGGGGTAATGAAAAACTGTTTTTT. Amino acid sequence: CASSQGFARGNEKLFF.

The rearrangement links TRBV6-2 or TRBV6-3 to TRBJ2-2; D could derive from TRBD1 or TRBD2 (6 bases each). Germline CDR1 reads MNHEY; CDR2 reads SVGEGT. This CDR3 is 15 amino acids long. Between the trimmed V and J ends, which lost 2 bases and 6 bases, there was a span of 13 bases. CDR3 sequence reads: CASSYASGASGELFF. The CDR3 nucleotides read TGTGCCAGCAGTTACGCCTCGGGGGCCTCCGGGGAGCTGTTTTTT.

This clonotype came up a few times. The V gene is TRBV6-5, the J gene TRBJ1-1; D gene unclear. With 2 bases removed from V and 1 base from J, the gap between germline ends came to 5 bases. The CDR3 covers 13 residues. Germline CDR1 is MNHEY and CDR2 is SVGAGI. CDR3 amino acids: CASSYVQNTEAFF. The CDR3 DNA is TGTGCCAGCAGTTACGTCCAGAACACTGAAGCTTTCTTT.

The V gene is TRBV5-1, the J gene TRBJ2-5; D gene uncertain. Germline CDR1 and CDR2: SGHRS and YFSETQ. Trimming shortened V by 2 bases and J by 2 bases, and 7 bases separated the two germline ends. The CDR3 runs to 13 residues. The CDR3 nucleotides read TGCGCCAGCAGCTTAGACTGGCAAGAGACCCAGTACTTC. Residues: CASSLDWQETQYF. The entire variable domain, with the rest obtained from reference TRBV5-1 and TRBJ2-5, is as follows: KAGVTQTPRYLIKTRGQQVTLSCSPISGHRSVSWYQQTPGQGLQFLFEYFSETQRNKGNFPGRFSGRQFSNSRSEMNVSTLELGDSALYLCASSLDWQETQYFGPGTRLLVL.

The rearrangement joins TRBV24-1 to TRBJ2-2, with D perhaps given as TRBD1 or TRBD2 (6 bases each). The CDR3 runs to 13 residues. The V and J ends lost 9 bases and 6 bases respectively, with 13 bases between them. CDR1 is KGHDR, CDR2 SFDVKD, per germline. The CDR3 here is CATSWGAAGELFF. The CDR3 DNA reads TGTGCCACCTCTTGGGGGGCCGCCGGGGAGCTGTTTTTT.

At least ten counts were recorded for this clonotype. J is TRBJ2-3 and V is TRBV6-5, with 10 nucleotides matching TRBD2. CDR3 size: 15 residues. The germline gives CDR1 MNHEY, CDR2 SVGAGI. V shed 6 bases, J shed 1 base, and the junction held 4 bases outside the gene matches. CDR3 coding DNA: TGTGCCAGCAGCTCCCTAGCGGGGGGCACAGATACGCAGTATTTT. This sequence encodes CASSSLAGGTDTQYF.